This T cell receptor (beta chain) was retrieved from a study of blood T cell repertoires in COVID-19. At the level of the study: The recovered donors of Cohort 3 showed two negative PCRs, clearance, or symptom resolution. Whether acute or convalescent, the COVID-19 samples came from the United States, Italy and Spain. Nucleic acid was either cDNA or gDNA, and it came from T cells, B-cell-depleted T cells, or PBMCs.

Sequencing was performed with immunoSEQ multiplex PCR; in TCRdb, only in-frame clones are kept and a portion is missing. The sample yields a few hundred thousand clones, around 90% seen once. The CDR3 consists of 13 residues. With V trimmed by 7 bases and J by 3 bases, 6 bases remained unmatched. The germline V gene encodes CDR1 SNHLY and CDR2 FYNNEI. This clone appeared a single time. Input material: PBMCs or T cells enriched from blood (not recorded which). This TCR derives from a woman aged 60-75 years in a cohort exposed to, infected with or recovered from COVID-19 (not recorded which). The chain carries TRBV2 and TRBJ2-7, with 7 bases lining up with TRBD2. The CDR3 bases are TGTGCCAGCACTCCGCTAGCGGACTACGAGCAGTACTTC. Its protein product is CASTPLADYEQYF. The entire variable domain, with the rest obtained from reference TRBV2 and TRBJ2-7, is as follows: EPEVTQTPSHQVTQMGQEVILRCVPISNHLYFYWYRQILGQKVEFLVSFYNNEISEKSEIFDDQFSVERPDGSNFTLKIRSTKLEDSAMYFCASTPLADYEQYFGPGTRLTVT.